This is a list of T cell receptor beta chains from one sample in a study of graft-versus-host responses after intestinal transplantation. TCRdb's copy holds only in-frame clones and misses some; the assay was immunoSEQ multiplex PCR. The table shows 80,000 to 100,000 clones, with around nine tenths occurring only once. Which antigens these TCRs recognize remains unknown. This sample comprised unstimulated CD4+ T cells sorted from spleen or lymph node cells, obtained before intestinal transplant. These receptors were taken from a human donor who received an intestinal transplant. The CDR3 runs from the conserved cysteine through the conserved F or W.

v_gene	j_gene	CDR3aa
TRBV28	TRBJ2-7	CASSLAGVGYEQYF
TRBV6-1	TRBJ2-2	CASSELGGGAGELFF
TRBV2	TRBJ1-5	CASSMDRGQSNQPQHF
TRBV12-5	TRBJ2-5	CASGPNPGGTGLETQYF
TRBV19	TRBJ2-1	CASSPVISYNEQFF
TRBV5-1	TRBJ1-1	CASSIGAGIEAFF
TRBV9	TRBJ1-3	CASSVDPSAGVRNTIYF
TRBV18	TRBJ2-5	CASSPQRGIQETQYF
TRBV20-1	TRBJ1-1	CSARLDSEAFF
TRBV4-1	TRBJ2-7	CASSQHRGSYEQYF
TRBV6-5	TRBJ2-7	CASSDSGTAYEQYF
TRBV2	TRBJ2-3	CASSTGGTDTQYF
TRBV29-1	TRBJ2-1	CSGGLGGTYNEQFF
TRBV9	TRBJ1-1	CASSVVMNTEAFF
TRBV20-1	TRBJ1-4	CSARDREKLFF
TRBV5-1	TRBJ1-2	CASSSTGSPIYHGYTF
TRBV5-1	TRBJ2-7	CASSLATGNTYEQYF
TRBV29-1	TRBJ1-3	CSVDIAGALGNTIYF
TRBV27	TRBJ2-1	CASSLSVASGIRNEQFF
TRBV27	TRBJ2-1	CASSLVGTGSYNEQFF
TRBV6-1	TRBJ2-3	CASWLAGGTDTQYF
TRBV28	TRBJ2-7	CASRVGQGAYEQYF
TRBV4-1	TRBJ2-7	CASSAAGQGAPEQYF
TRBV4-2	TRBJ1-2	CASSQEGQTYYGYTF
TRBV27	TRBJ1-3	CASSFTGGNTIYF
TRBV7-2	TRBJ1-1	CASSTRARLTNTEAFF
TRBV25-1	TRBJ2-1	CASSDPSGRTHNEQFF
TRBV9	TRBJ2-7	CASSVGDTSSYEQYF
TRBV28	TRBJ2-5	CASSLGVRGQETQYF
TRBV30	TRBJ1-6	CAWNQGPNSPLHF
TRBV19	TRBJ2-5	CASSTGTSGRETQYF
TRBV11-2	TRBJ2-1	CASSLDPTPNEQFF
TRBV29-1	TRBJ1-2	CSVAGTAHYGYTF
TRBV6-5	TRBJ1-1	CASSSGQGEGTEAFF
TRBV6-1	TRBJ1-6	CASSGQGNSPLHF
TRBV7-2	TRBJ2-7	CASSLAGVRYEQYF
TRBV5-4	TRBJ2-2	CASTLAGPNTGELFF
TRBV4-1	TRBJ2-5	CASSQSLLAGETQYF
TRBV2	TRBJ2-6	CASGFSGANVLTF
TRBV28	TRBJ2-1	CASRPPGRVLEQFF
TRBV6-5	TRBJ1-6	CASSYSTGSNSSPLHF
TRBV7-2	TRBJ2-7	CASSFSGLARTYEQYF
TRBV29-1	TRBJ1-4	CSVGVGEKLFF
TRBV15	TRBJ2-6	CATSSFPGLSPVLTF
TRBV2	TRBJ1-2	CAWKTGGPYGYTF